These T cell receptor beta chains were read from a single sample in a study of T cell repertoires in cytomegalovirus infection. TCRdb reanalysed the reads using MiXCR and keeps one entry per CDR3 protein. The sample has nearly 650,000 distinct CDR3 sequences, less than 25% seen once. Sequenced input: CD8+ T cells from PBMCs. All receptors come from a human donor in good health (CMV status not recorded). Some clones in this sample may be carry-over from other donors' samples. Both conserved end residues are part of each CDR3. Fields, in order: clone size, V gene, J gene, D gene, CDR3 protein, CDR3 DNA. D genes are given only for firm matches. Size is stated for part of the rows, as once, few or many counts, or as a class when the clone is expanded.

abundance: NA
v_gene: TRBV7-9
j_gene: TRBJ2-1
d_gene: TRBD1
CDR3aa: CASSIDRGINEQFF
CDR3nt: TGTGCCAGCAGCATTGACAGGGGTATCAATGAGCAGTTCTTC

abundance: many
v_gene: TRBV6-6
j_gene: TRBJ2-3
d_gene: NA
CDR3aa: CASSYSWGDFVTDTQYF
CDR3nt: TGTGCCAGCAGTTACTCCTGGGGAGACTTCGTCACAGATACGCAGTATTTT

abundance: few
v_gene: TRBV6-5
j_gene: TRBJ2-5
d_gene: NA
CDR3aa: CASSYGGWETQYF
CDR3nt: TGTGCCAGCAGTTACGGGGGCTGGGAGACCCAGTACTTC

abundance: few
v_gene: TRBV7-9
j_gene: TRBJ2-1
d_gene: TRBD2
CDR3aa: CASTTRVGGSYNEQFF
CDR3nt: TGTGCCAGCACCACCCGTGTGGGGGGGTCCTACAATGAGCAGTTCTTC

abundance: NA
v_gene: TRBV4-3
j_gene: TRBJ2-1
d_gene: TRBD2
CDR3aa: CASSTRLAVNNEQFF
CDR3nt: TGCGCCAGCAGCACACGACTAGCGGTAAACAATGAGCAGTTCTTC

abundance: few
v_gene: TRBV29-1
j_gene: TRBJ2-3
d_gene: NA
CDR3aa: CSFLVGTQYF
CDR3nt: TGCAGCTTCCTAGTCGGGACGCAGTATTTT

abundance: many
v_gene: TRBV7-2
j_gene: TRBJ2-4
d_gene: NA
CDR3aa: CASSFDGENIQYF
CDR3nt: TGTGCCAGCAGCTTCGACGGAGAAAACATTCAGTACTTC

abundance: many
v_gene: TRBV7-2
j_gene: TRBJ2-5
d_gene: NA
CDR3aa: CASGEETQYF
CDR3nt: TGTGCCAGCGGGGAGGAGACCCAGTACTTC

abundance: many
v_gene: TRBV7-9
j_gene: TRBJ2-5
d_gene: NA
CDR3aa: CASSLVWQGGETQYF
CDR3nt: TGTGCCAGCAGCTTAGTCTGGCAGGGGGGAGAGACCCAGTACTTC

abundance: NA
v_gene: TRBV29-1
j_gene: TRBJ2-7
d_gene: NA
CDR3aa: CSVIPKSSSYEQYF
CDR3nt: TGCAGCGTGATACCCAAATCAAGCTCCTACGAGCAGTACTTC

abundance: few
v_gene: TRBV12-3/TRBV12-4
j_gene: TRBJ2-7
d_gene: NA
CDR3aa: CASKGPNSPLDEQYF
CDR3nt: TGTGCCAGCAAGGGCCCAAACTCCCCTTTGGACGAGCAGTACTTC

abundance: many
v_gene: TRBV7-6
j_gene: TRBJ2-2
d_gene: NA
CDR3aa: CASSPRGAGELFF
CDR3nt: TGTGCCAGCAGCCCCCGGGGAGCCGGGGAGCTGTTTTTT